These T cell receptor beta chains were read from a single sample in a study of beta chain features in type 1 diabetes. TCRdb's table, derived via immunoSEQ multiplex PCR, lists solely in-frame clones and lacks some. This sample yields around 260,000 clones, of which around 21% are seen a single time; about 0.027% belongs to the top ten. Input material: naive CD4+ T cells from blood. The receptors originated from a middle-aged woman with type 1 diabetes. Each CDR3 is given with its conserved first and last residue. A D gene is named only where the DNA matches it firmly. Not every row has a clone size; where given, it reads once, few, many or a size class.

CATSRSTGDEQYF	TGTGCCACCAGCAGGTCGACAGGGGACGAGCAGTACTTC	few	TRBJ2-7	TRBV15	TRBD1
CASSVSGQGNIQYF	TGTGCCAGCAGCGTCTCGGGACAGGGAAACATTCAGTACTTC	-	TRBJ2-4	TRBV9	TRBD1
CASSRPPGTSGTDTQYF	TGTGCCAGCAGCCGTCCCCCTGGGACTAGCGGAACAGATACGCAGTATTTT	-	TRBJ2-3	TRBV7-3	TRBD2
CASSHDRGPGTEAFF	TGCGCCAGCAGCCACGACAGGGGGCCTGGGACTGAAGCTTTCTTT	-	TRBJ1-1	TRBV4-3	TRBD1
CASSSIRQAPWVNTEAFF	TGTGCCAGCAGTTCGATAAGACAGGCTCCTTGGGTGAACACTGAAGCTTTCTTT	few	TRBJ1-1	TRBV27	-
CASSLVQGPSYEQYF	TGTGCCAGCAGCTTAGTCCAGGGCCCCTCCTACGAGCAGTACTTC	-	TRBJ2-7	TRBV7-2	-
CASSPRDRGAGANVLTF	TGTGCCAGCAGTCCACGGGACAGGGGGGCTGGGGCCAACGTCCTGACTTTC	few	TRBJ2-6	TRBV28	TRBD1
CASSPKERTGRTEAFF	TGCGCCAGCAGCCCGAAGGAGCGGACAGGGAGGACTGAAGCTTTCTTT	-	TRBJ1-1	TRBV4-1	TRBD1
CASSQETAGGAGNTIYF	TGTGCCAGCAGCCAAGAAACGGCAGGGGGCGCTGGAAACACCATATATTTT	once	TRBJ1-3	TRBV4-2	TRBD1
CASSQPPGGVYEQYF	TGCGCCAGCAGCCAGCCTCCAGGGGGAGTCTACGAGCAGTACTTC	-	TRBJ2-7	TRBV4-1	TRBD1
CASSLEQIVNGYTF	TGCGCCAGCAGCTTGGAACAGATCGTTAATGGCTACACCTTC	few	TRBJ1-2	TRBV5-1	-
CASGGAVEYF	TGTGCCAGCGGCGGGGCGGTGGAGTACTTC	few	TRBJ2-5	TRBV2	-
CASSLRETQYF	TGTGCCAGCAGCTTGCGTGAGACCCAGTACTTC	-	TRBJ2-5	TRBV5-4	-
CASSVGYEYTGELFF	TGTGCCAGCAGCGTAGGGTACGAGTACACCGGGGAGCTGTTTTTT	-	TRBJ2-2	TRBV9	-
CASRPGTGGDEQYF	TGTGCCAGCCGCCCCGGGACAGGGGGCGACGAGCAGTACTTC	few	TRBJ2-7	TRBV25-1	TRBD1
CAWREPGQGLPYEQYF	TGTGCCTGGAGGGAACCGGGACAGGGGCTTCCCTACGAGCAGTACTTC	few	TRBJ2-7	TRBV30	TRBD1
CASSFGVDQPQHF	TGTGCCAGCAGCTTCGGGGTCGATCAGCCCCAGCATTTT	few	TRBJ1-5	TRBV7-9	-
CASSQDRGRATDTQYF	TGCGCCAGCAGCCAAGATAGGGGTAGGGCGACAGATACGCAGTATTTT	-	TRBJ2-3	TRBV4-1	-
CASSSDRESTEAFF	TGTGCCAGCAGCTCGGACAGGGAAAGCACTGAAGCTTTCTTT	-	TRBJ1-1	TRBV5-4	TRBD1
CASSPGGEPNTEAFF	TGTGCCAGCAGCCCGGGGGGGGAACCGAACACTGAAGCTTTCTTT	-	TRBJ1-1	TRBV7-2	-
CASSGGSPNYGYTF	TGCGCCAGCAGCGGCGGTTCTCCTAACTATGGCTACACCTTC	-	TRBJ1-2	TRBV5-1	-
CASSTSGGALAYNEQFF	TGTGCCAGCTCGACTAGCGGGGGGGCTTTAGCCTACAATGAGCAGTTCTTC	few	TRBJ2-1	TRBV25-1	TRBD2
CASSQDRTGTQNSPLHF	TGTGCCAGCAGCCAAGATCGGACCGGGACACAAAATTCACCCCTCCACTTT	-	TRBJ1-6	TRBV4-2	-
CASSFKTGGSYEQYF	TGTGCCAGCAGCTTTAAGACCGGGGGCTCCTACGAGCAGTACTTC	-	TRBJ2-7	TRBV7-2	-
CASSNGQVRNQPQHF	TGTGCCAGTAGTAATGGACAGGTACGCAATCAGCCCCAGCATTTT	few	TRBJ1-5	TRBV19	TRBD1
CASSIIAGDGDTQYF	TGTGCCAGTAGTATAATAGCGGGGGACGGGGATACGCAGTATTTT	-	TRBJ2-3	TRBV19	TRBD2
CASSLEGGTGVGEQFF	TGTGCCAGCAGCTTAGAAGGAGGGACAGGGGTAGGTGAGCAGTTCTTC	-	TRBJ2-1	TRBV11-2	TRBD1
CASSLAAGGPFGELFF	TGCGCCAGCAGCTTGGCGGCGGGAGGGCCGTTCGGGGAGCTGTTTTTT	-	TRBJ2-2	TRBV5-1	TRBD2
CATSRGTMLPNYGYTF	TGTGCCACCAGCAGAGGAACTATGCTGCCTAACTATGGCTACACCTTC	-	TRBJ1-2	TRBV15	-
CASSLGTTTGELFF	TGTGCCAGCAGCTTGGGGACAACCACCGGGGAGCTGTTTTTT	-	TRBJ2-2	TRBV7-3	-
CASSLVTGVGETQYF	TGTGCCAGCAGCTTAGTAACAGGGGTTGGAGAGACCCAGTACTTC	-	TRBJ2-5	TRBV7-9	TRBD1
CASSVDVASTDTQYF	TGTGCCAGCAGCGTAGACGTAGCTAGCACAGATACGCAGTATTTT	-	TRBJ2-3	TRBV9	-
CASSYSSGQGPQHF	TGTGCCAGCAGTTACTCGAGTGGTCAGGGGCCCCAGCATTTT	-	TRBJ1-5	TRBV6-5	-
CASSVQDRTGAEAFF	TGTGCCAGCAGCGTACAGGACAGGACCGGGGCTGAAGCTTTCTTT	-	TRBJ1-1	TRBV9	TRBD1
CASSRRQPEAFF	TGTGCCAGCAGCCGTAGACAGCCGGAAGCTTTCTTT	-	TRBJ1-1	TRBV2	-
CASSHAENSEQFF	TGTGCCAGCAGCCACGCCGAGAACAGTGAGCAGTTCTTC	few	TRBJ2-1	TRBV4-2	-
CASSPVREEQFF	TGTGCCAGCTCACCCGTGAGGGAGGAGCAGTTCTTC	-	TRBJ2-1	TRBV18	-
CASSLRHQGADPNEQYF	TGTGCCAGCAGCTTAAGGCACCAGGGGGCCGACCCTAACGAGCAGTACTTC	-	TRBJ2-7	TRBV11-1	TRBD1
CAIRGQGNQQYF	TGTGCCATCAGGGGACAGGGTAACCAGCAGTACTTC	-	TRBJ2-7	TRBV10-3	TRBD1
CASSLDRYEQYF	TGTGCCAGCAGTCTGGACAGGTACGAGCAGTACTTC	few	TRBJ2-7	TRBV6-5	TRBD1
CASSPPGQDSPLHF	TGTGCCAGCTCACCACCGGGCCAGGATTCACCCCTCCACTTT	-	TRBJ1-6	TRBV18	-